What follows are 28 T cell receptor beta chains derived from one specimen sequenced in a study of radiation and T cells in renal cell carcinoma. Generated by immunoSEQ multiplex PCR, the TCRdb table keeps only in-frame clones and is missing some. The repertoire holds about 130,000 clones, 88% seen once, with about 5% in the top ten. Time point defined: blood 2 weeks post-SBRT. Documented treatment: 15 Gy SBRT to primary tumor, nephrectomy 4 weeks later. The source material was blood, sampled from a patient whose treatment included radiotherapy and nephrectomy. These receptors originate from a woman in her 70s with renal cell carcinoma.

CDR3 nucleotide sequence: TGTGCCAGCAGGAGGAAGGGGCGCCAAGAGACCCAGTACTTC. It encodes CASRRKGRQETQYF. The V and J genes are TRBV6-1 and TRBJ2-5; weak D call: TRBD1 (5 bases). CDR1 MNHNS and CDR2 SASEGT come from the germline V gene. The V end lost 6 bases, the J end lost 1 base, and 12 bases lay between the germline ends. The CDR3 consists of 14 residues.

CDR3 residues: CASSQVDGPPYEQYF. DNA for the CDR3: TGCGCCAGCAGCCAAGTGGACGGCCCTCCCTACGAGCAGTACTTC. This chain links TRBV4-1 with TRBJ2-7, with no clear D. V dropped 1 base and J dropped 2 bases, with 12 bases sitting between them. This CDR3 spans 15 amino acids. Germline V lookup: CDR1 MGHRA, CDR2 YSYEKL.

This chain uses TRBV4-2 with TRBJ1-1, with no clear D. The CDR3 has 14 residues. Germline loops: CDR1 LGHNA, CDR2 YNFKEQ. The V and J ends lost 4 bases and 0 bases respectively, with 9 bases between them. The CDR3 bases are TGTGCCAGCAGCCCAAAGGTTATGAACACTGAAGCTTTCTTT. Residues: CASSPKVMNTEAFF.

V and J are TRBV29-1 and TRBJ1-4; D unclear. Per germline, CDR1 SQVTM and CDR2 ANQGSEA. Trimming shortened V by 1 base and J by 0 bases, and 6 bases separated the two germline ends. The CDR3 totals 14 residues. CDR3 amino acids: CSVEGAATNEKLFF. Here the CDR3 DNA reads TGCAGCGTTGAAGGCGCCGCAACTAATGAAAAACTGTTTTTT. Together with reference TRBV29-1 and TRBJ1-4, the CDR3 gives the full variable domain: SAVISQKPSRDICQRGTSLTIQCQVDSQVTMMFWYRQQPGQSLTLIATANQGSEATYESGFVIDKFPISRPNLTFSTLTVSNMSPEDSSIYLCSVEGAATNEKLFFGSGTQLSVL.

V and J are TRBV27 and TRBJ1-6; D remains unclear. V was shortened by 0 bases and J by 8 bases, with 11 bases between the two germline ends. The germline V gene encodes CDR1 MNHEY and CDR2 SMNVEV (reference sequence). The CDR3 spans 15 residues. CDR3 residues: CASSLSRTTDSPLHF. In nucleotides, the CDR3 is TGTGCCAGCAGTTTATCCCGGACGACGGATTCACCCCTCCACTTT.

The chain couples TRBV7-2 to TRBJ2-3; D possibly uses TRBD1 or TRBD2 (5 bases each). CDR1 is SGHTA and CDR2 is FQGNSA in the germline V gene. The CDR3 runs to 14 residues. Trimming removed 5 bases from V and 4 bases from J, with 13 bases in between. The CDR3 DNA is TGTGCCAGCAGCCTGGGGCAGGGACCAGATACGCAGTATTTT. Its translation is CASSLGQGPDTQYF.

The genes are TRBV7-8 and TRBJ2-3; D uncertain. V was clipped by 5 bases and J by 5 bases, with 14 bases between them. CDR3 length equals 14 residues. The germline V gene encodes CDR1 SGHVS and CDR2 FQNEAQ. DNA for the CDR3: TGTGCCAGCAGCAAAGTGGGCCCGGGAGATACGCAGTATTTT. Protein: CASSKVGPGDTQYF.

J is TRBJ1-6 and V is TRBV19; D not certain. Germline CDR1 is LNHDA and CDR2 is SQIVND (reference sequence). This CDR3 is 15 amino acids long. Trimming cost V 6 bases and J 8 bases, with 17 bases left between them. The CDR3 loop is CASRGRQLPYSPLHF. The CDR3 bases are TGTGCCAGTAGGGGCCGGCAGCTACCCTATTCACCCCTCCACTTT. The full variable domain, in which reference TRBV19 and TRBJ1-6 provide the parts outside the CDR3, is DGGITQSPKYLFRKEGQNVTLSCEQNLNHDAMYWYRQDPGQGLRLIYYSQIVNDFQKGDIAEGYSVSREKKESFPLTVTSAQKNPTAFYLCASRGRQLPYSPLHFGNGTRLTVT.

This chain joins TRBV6-6 and TRBJ2-1; 8 nucleotides agree with TRBD2. There are 13 residues in the CDR3. Germline lookup yields CDR1 MNHNY and CDR2 SVGAGI (reference sequence). V lost 7 bases, J lost 6 bases, and 5 bases stayed unmatched. CDR3 residues: CASMSGTSNEQFF. The CDR3 nucleotides read TGTGCCAGCATGTCCGGGACTAGCAATGAGCAGTTCTTC.

This clone was seen a single time. The chain links TRBV5-4 to TRBJ2-1; D perhaps matches TRBD2 (5 bases). Germline V gives CDR1 SGHNT, CDR2 YYREEE (reference sequence). Trimming shortened V by 1 base and J by 4 bases, and 9 bases separated the two germline ends. The CDR3 runs 14 residues. In nucleotides, the CDR3 is TGTGCCAGCAGCTTGCACTCGGGGTACAATGAGCAGTTCTTC. This sequence encodes CASSLHSGYNEQFF.

The chain employs TRBV27 and TRBJ2-7; possible D gene TRBD2, 6 bases. With 2 bases removed from V and 4 bases from J, the gap between germline ends came to 12 bases. The CDR3 contains 14 residues. Germline V gene lookup returns CDR1 MNHEY and CDR2 SMNVEV (reference sequence). CDR3 amino acids: CASSLGAGLYEQYF. For the CDR3, the DNA is TGTGCCAGCAGTTTAGGTGCGGGGTTGTACGAGCAGTACTTC.

Only a few counts were recorded for this clone. The J gene is TRBJ1-1, the V gene TRBV19, with D possibly TRBD1 on 6 matching bases. Trimming removed 4 bases at V and 5 bases at J, with 11 bases between. This CDR3 has 13 amino acids. From germline, CDR1 is LNHDA and CDR2 SQIVND (reference sequence). The CDR3 here is CASSTLQGTEAFF. The CDR3, as DNA: TGTGCCAGTAGTACACTACAGGGAACTGAAGCTTTCTTT.

The chain couples TRBV6-1 to TRBJ1-5; no firm D call. CDR1 is MNHNS, CDR2 SASEGT, per germline. V lost 1 base to trimming and J lost 7 bases, with 11 bases between them. CDR3 length: 14 amino acids. Here the CDR3 reads CASSEGGGGQPQHF. CDR3 coding DNA: TGTGCCAGCAGTGAAGGGGGTGGTGGGCAGCCCCAGCATTTT.

The rearrangement joins TRBV6-1 to TRBJ1-2; D call uncertain. The germline V gene has CDR1 MNHNS and CDR2 SASEGT. The ends were cut back, 8 bases at V and 2 bases at J, with 12 bases in the middle. The CDR3 sequence is 13 residues long. In DNA form, the CDR3 reads TGTGCCAGCGTTGTTTCCTTAAACTATGGCTACACCTTC. Amino acids: CASVVSLNYGYTF.

The chain carries TRBV7-9 and TRBJ1-3; 8 positions agree with TRBD1. CDR1 SEHNR and CDR2 FQNEAQ come from the germline V gene (reference sequence). The V segment lost 2 bases and the J segment 3 bases; nucleotides outside the gene matches: 6. The CDR3 consists of 16 residues. The CDR3 DNA sequence: TGTGCCAGCAGCTTACTGGCAGGGGGCTTTGGAAACACCATATATTTT. Translation: CASSLLAGGFGNTIYF.

The rearrangement links TRBV6-1 to TRBJ2-2; D remains ambiguous. This CDR3 contains 14 residues. Trimming took off 0 bases at V and 4 bases at J, with 6 bases between the two ends. From germline, CDR1 is MNHNS and CDR2 SASEGT. CDR3 in amino acids: CASSEAYLTGELFF. The CDR3 DNA sequence: TGTGCCAGCAGTGAAGCTTACCTCACCGGGGAGCTGTTTTTT.

This clone was seen a few times. The chain combines TRBV28 with TRBJ1-2, with D perhaps TRBD1 (5 bases). Germline loops: CDR1 MDHEN, CDR2 SYDVKM. V lost 1 base to trimming and J lost 8 bases, with 17 bases between them. The CDR3 is 15 amino acids. The CDR3: CASSLLQGTRGGYTF. The CDR3 region has the DNA TGTGCCAGCAGTTTATTGCAGGGCACCCGGGGAGGCTACACCTTC.

The chain links TRBV5-5 to TRBJ1-6; a weak D match, TRBD1 (6 bases). CDR1 is SGHKS, CDR2 YYEKEE, per germline (reference sequence). Trimming left V 2 bases short and J 10 bases short, with 13 bases between. CDR3 length equals 14 residues. The CDR3 reads CASSFGQNGSPLHF. The DNA of the CDR3 is TGTGCCAGCAGCTTCGGACAGAATGGGTCACCCCTCCACTTT.

This chain joins TRBV21-1 and TRBJ2-3. TRBV21-1 is a pseudogene locus. The length of the CDR3 is 16 residues. The CDR3 nucleotides are TGTGCCAGCAGCAAGGGGTGGCGGTGGGACACAGATACGCAGTATTTT. This sequence encodes CASSKGWRWDTDTQYF.

V and J are TRBV5-1 and TRBJ2-2; perhaps TRBD2 as D (6 bases). V shed 2 bases and J shed 5 bases, with 13 bases lying between them. The CDR3 totals 15 residues. Germline V lookup: CDR1 SGHRS, CDR2 YFSETQ. In DNA, the CDR3 is TGCGCCAGCAGCTTAGGAGGGGCCGGTACCGGGGAGCTGTTTTTT. This codes for CASSLGGAGTGELFF.

Here the CDR3 DNA reads TGCGCCAGCAGCCAAGAGGACTCAGGGGGCTATGGCTACACCTTC. Protein product: CASSQEDSGGYGYTF. The chain links TRBV4-1 to TRBJ1-2, with 7 bases fitting TRBD1. V shed 0 bases and J 4 bases; nucleotides not matched to a gene: 5. The CDR3 is 15 amino acids. Looked up from germline, CDR1 is MGHRA and CDR2 is YSYEKL.

The chain recombines TRBV7-3 with TRBJ2-1, with 7 bases aligning to TRBD2. This CDR3 contains 12 residues. Germline loops: CDR1 SGHTA, CDR2 FQGTGA. With 4 bases clipped from V and 9 bases from J, the junction kept 3 bases outside the gene matches. The CDR3 sequence: CASSYSSGEQFF. The CDR3 DNA reads TGTGCCAGCAGCTACTCTAGCGGTGAGCAGTTCTTC.

The chain recombines TRBV18 with TRBJ1-1, with a possible D match to TRBD1 (6 bases). This CDR3 has 14 residues. Germline CDR1 reads KGHSH; CDR2 reads LQKENI. V gave up 3 bases and J gave up 1 base, with 9 bases separating them. The CDR3 bases are TGTGCCAGCTCACCGGGGGCTCCGAACACTGAAGCTTTCTTT. Its protein is CASSPGAPNTEAFF.

The table lists this clone with a count of one. The V gene is TRBV9, the J gene TRBJ1-6, with 9 bases that match TRBD1. Looked up from germline, CDR1 is SGDLS and CDR2 is YYNGEE. J lost 7 bases, V lost 3 bases, and 5 bases had no gene match. The CDR3 length is 15 residues. The DNA for the CDR3 is TGTGCCAGCAGCGCCCCCGGGACAGGGAATTCACCCCTCCACTTT. Residues: CASSAPGTGNSPLHF. The full variable domain, its missing parts supplied by reference TRBV9 and TRBJ1-6, is DSGVTQTPKHLITATGQRVTLRCSPRSGDLSVYWYQQSLDQGLQFLIQYYNGEERAKGNILERFSAQQFPDLHSELNLSSLELGDSALYFCASSAPGTGNSPLHFGNGTRLTVT.

The rearrangement uses TRBV6-1 and TRBJ1-2; D is unresolved. CDR3 size: 14 residues. V was pared by 1 base and J by 1 base, with 7 bases between. Per the germline V gene, CDR1 is MNHNS and CDR2 is SASEGT. CDR3 residues: CASSEGRDNYGYTF. Here the CDR3 DNA reads TGTGCCAGCAGTGAAGGGAGGGATAACTATGGCTACACCTTC.

J is TRBJ2-3 and V is TRBV27; D gene unclear. The germline V gene has CDR1 MNHEY and CDR2 SMNVEV (reference sequence). Trimming took off 2 bases at V and 9 bases at J, with 15 bases between the two ends. This CDR3 contains 14 residues. The CDR3 sequence: CASSLSPDASTQYF. CDR3 coding DNA: TGTGCCAGCAGTTTAAGCCCGGACGCCTCAACGCAGTATTTT.

Only a few counts were recorded for this clone. The chain couples TRBV7-2 to TRBJ1-1, with D uncertain. The germline CDR1 and CDR2 sequences are SGHTA and FQGNSA. Deletions cut 3 bases from V and 1 base from J, with 9 bases between. This CDR3 has 14 amino acids. CDR3 coding DNA: TGTGCCAGCAGCTTGGCCTCGGCGAACACTGAAGCTTTCTTT. It codes for CASSLASANTEAFF.

This chain links TRBV30 with TRBJ1-2; no definite D call. Per germline, CDR1 GTSNPN and CDR2 SVGIG (reference sequence). Trimming stripped 3 bases from V and 6 bases from J, with 11 bases between. The CDR3 sequence is 12 residues long. This CDR3 is CAWSHRGNGYTF. The CDR3 DNA follows: TGTGCCTGGAGCCACCGGGGTAATGGCTACACCTTC.